What follows are 5 T cell receptor beta chains derived from one specimen sequenced in a study of technical replicates of blood from a handful of donors. Measured with immunoSEQ multiplex PCR; TCRdb has only the in-frame clones, and not every one. The sample carries 70,000 to 95,000 clones, 94% recorded once. The sequencing sample was made of T cells isolated from PBMCs. The receptors here all came from a human donor in good health.

This chain uses TRBV5-8 with TRBJ1-4; possible D gene TRBD1, 5 bases. The germline V and J ends were trimmed by 0 bases and 5 bases, with 11 bases remaining between them. This CDR3 spans 15 amino acids. Looked up from germline, CDR1 is SGHTS and CDR2 is YDEGEE. The chain's CDR3 is CASSLGADRNEKLFF. The CDR3 coding sequence is TGTGCCAGCAGCTTGGGTGCCGACAGAAATGAAAAACTGTTTTTT. The entire variable domain, with the rest obtained from reference TRBV5-8 and TRBJ1-4, is as follows: EAGVTQSPTHLIKTRGQQATLRCSPISGHTSVYWYQQALGLGLQFLLWYDEGEERNRGNFPPRFSGRQFPNYSSELNVNALELEDSALYLCASSLGADRNEKLFFGSGTQLSVL.

The chain uses TRBV7-3 and TRBJ2-1; D is possibly TRBD1 (5 bases). The length of the CDR3 is 15 residues. The V end lost 5 bases, the J end lost 0 bases, and 11 bases lay between the germline ends. CDR1 SGHTA and CDR2 FQGTGA come from the germline V gene. CDR3 DNA sequence: TGTGCCAGCAGCGAGACAGTTAGCTCCTACAATGAGCAGTTCTTC. As protein: CASSETVSSYNEQFF.

This rearrangement joins TRBV28 to TRBJ2-3, with 12 bases identical to TRBD2. The germline CDR1 and CDR2 sequences are MDHEN and SYDVKM. Trimming took 7 bases from V and 7 from J; bases not matched to a gene: 9. The CDR3 contains 15 residues. The CDR3 nucleotides are TGTGCCAGCAACCCCCTAGCGGGAGGGTCTTATACGCAGTATTTT. Its translation: CASNPLAGGSYTQYF.

This sequence joins TRBV6-5 and TRBJ1-4; a weak D match, TRBD1 (6 bases). The germline V gene has CDR1 MNHEY and CDR2 SVGAGI. The V end lost 10 bases, the J end lost 5 bases, and 17 bases lay between the germline ends. This CDR3 comprises 14 residues. CDR3 in amino acids: CATQAQGLNEKLFF. Written as DNA, the CDR3 is TGTGCCACCCAGGCTCAGGGGTTGAATGAAAAACTGTTTTTT.

The J gene is TRBJ2-5, the V gene TRBV5-4, with D perhaps matching TRBD2 (5 bases). Germline CDR1 is SGHNT and CDR2 is YYREEE (reference sequence). The CDR3 contains 13 residues. The V gene lost 3 bases and the J gene lost 7 bases, with 13 bases spanning the gap. The CDR3 loop is CASSYTRFGTQYF. Written as DNA, the CDR3 is TGTGCCAGCAGCTATACTAGGTTTGGGACCCAGTACTTC. Drawing the rest from reference TRBV5-4 and TRBJ2-5, the complete variable domain is ETGVTQSPTHLIKTRGQQVTLRCSSQSGHNTVSWYQQALGQGPQFIFQYYREEENGRGNFPPRFSGLQFPNYSSELNVNALELDDSALYLCASSYTRFGTQYFGPGTRLLVL.